Below are 30 T cell receptor beta chains sequenced from a single sample in a study of regulatory T cells in long-lasting Graves disease. Both iRepertoire HTBI primers and Arm-PCR of CDR3 regions were used to build the TCR beta libraries. TCRdb called the multiplex PCR reads again in MiXCR, with one record for every CDR3 protein. The sample contains 200,000 to 250,000 distinct CDR3 sequences, around 20% of which appear only once. Time point described: newly diagnosed GD, antithyroid drugs for less than 3 months. Making the TCR library involved RNA that had been extracted from PBMCs. The sample here was peripheral blood mononuclear cells (PBMCs), taken at new diagnosis, from a patient treated with antithyroid drugs. These receptors originate from a female donor with Graves disease.

This clonotype was picked up many times. The chain combines TRBV20-1 with TRBJ2-7; 10 bases align to TRBD1. Looked up from germline, CDR1 is DFQATT and CDR2 is SNEGSKA (reference sequence). V trimming: 3 bases; J trimming: 4 bases; junction bases outside the gene matches: 3. There are 13 residues in the CDR3. This CDR3 reads CSARGDRGYEQYF. CDR3 DNA sequence: TGCAGTGCTAGGGGGGACAGGGGTTACGAGCAGTACTTC.

The table lists this clonotype with many counts. The chain links TRBV20-1 to TRBJ2-3; TRBD2 aligns across 15 bases. The CDR3 covers 15 residues. The trim removed 6 bases at V and 5 bases at J, leaving 6 bases unmatched. The germline V gene has CDR1 DFQATT and CDR2 SNEGSKA (reference sequence). This CDR3 is CSARTSGGAVDTQYF. CDR3 nucleotides: TGCAGTGCGAGGACTAGCGGGGGGGCCGTAGATACGCAGTATTTT.

The chain has TRBV12-3 or TRBV12-4 and TRBJ1-4, with a possible D match to TRBD1 (5 bases). The CDR3 is made up of 13 amino acids. V was pared by 7 bases and J by 5 bases, with 11 bases between. Written as DNA, the CDR3 is TGTGCCAGCACCCCCGGGGGGAATGAAAAACTGTTTTTT. The encoded protein is CASTPGGNEKLFF.

This clonotype was seen repeatedly, ten times or more. The V gene is TRBV10-1, the J gene TRBJ1-5; D uncertain. The V end lost 8 bases, the J end lost 1 base, and 15 bases lay between the germline ends. Germline CDR1 is WNHNN and CDR2 is SYGVQD (reference sequence). This CDR3 spans 15 amino acids. The CDR3 spells CASVRESLSNQPQHF. The DNA of the CDR3 is TGCGCCAGCGTCCGAGAGTCACTCAGCAATCAGCCCCAGCATTTT.

This clonotype was observed at least ten times. The chain joins TRBV11-2 to TRBJ2-7, with TRBD1 identical over 12 bases. The CDR3 length is 15 residues. Trimming removed 2 bases from V and 4 bases from J; junction bases left unmatched: 3. Germline CDR1 is SGHAT and CDR2 is FQNNGV. CDR3 DNA sequence: TGTGCCAGCAGCTTAAGGGACAGGGGGCTATACGAGCAGTACTTC. Its protein is CASSLRDRGLYEQYF.

This clonotype was seen more than once but under ten times. V and J are TRBV9 and TRBJ2-5; 9 nucleotides match TRBD2. Trimming at V came to 3 bases and at J to 2 bases, leaving 5 bases not matched to a gene. This CDR3 is 15 amino acids long. The germline V gene has CDR1 SGDLS and CDR2 YYNGEE. The chain's CDR3 is CASSGSGRGQETQYF. The CDR3 region has the DNA TGTGCCAGCAGCGGTAGCGGGAGAGGTCAAGAGACCCAGTACTTC.

This clonotype has only one observation. The chain has TRBV28 and TRBJ1-4, with unresolved D. Trimming removed 3 bases at V and 4 bases at J, with 27 bases between. In germline, CDR1 is MDHEN, CDR2 SYDVKM. The CDR3 length is 20 residues. DNA for the CDR3: TGTGCCAGCAGTTTGGCTATGGAGATCGGGGTTTGGGCGGATAATGAAAAACTGTTTTTT. Translating gives CASSLAMEIGVWADNEKLFF.

This clonotype was recorded at least ten times. The chain combines TRBV7-2 with TRBJ1-3; D might be TRBD1 (5 bases). CDR3 length: 14 residues. Trimming stripped 5 bases from V and 1 base from J, with 9 bases between. Germline CDR1 SGHTA, CDR2 FQGNSA. The CDR3 coding sequence is TGTGCCAGCAGCCGTGGGGCATCTGGAAACACCATATATTTT. Translating gives CASSRGASGNTIYF.

This clonotype was recorded many times. The chain employs TRBV3-1 and TRBJ1-2; no clear D gene. V was trimmed by 4 bases and J by 8 bases, leaving 14 bases between them. Germline CDR1 LGHDT, CDR2 YNNKEL (reference sequence). The CDR3 has 13 amino acids. The CDR3 DNA sequence: TGTGCCAGCAGCCTAGAGGACGGGCTGGGCTACACCTTC. Translated, it gives CASSLEDGLGYTF.

This clonotype was seen many times. This chain uses TRBV7-3 with TRBJ1-1, with D perhaps matching TRBD1 (6 bases). V lost 5 bases to trimming and J lost 1 base, with 11 bases between them. The CDR3 is made up of 14 amino acids. The germline V gene encodes CDR1 SGHTA and CDR2 FQGTGA. CDR3 sequence (DNA): TGTGCCAGCAGCCCCGGGACACCGAACACTGAAGCTTTCTTT. It yields the protein CASSPGTPNTEAFF.

There are many counts of this clonotype. V gene TRBV28 combines with J gene TRBJ1-1; D ambiguous. V was trimmed by 6 bases and J by 1 base, leaving 12 bases between them. CDR1 is MDHEN and CDR2 is SYDVKM in the germline V gene. The CDR3 has 14 amino acids. The CDR3: CASRYPGSNTEAFF. As DNA, the CDR3 is TGTGCCAGCAGATATCCCGGGTCGAACACTGAAGCTTTCTTT. The full variable domain, in which reference TRBV28 and TRBJ1-1 provide the parts outside the CDR3, is DVKVTQSSRYLVKRTGEKVFLECVQDMDHENMFWYRQDPGLGLRLIYFSYDVKMKEKGDIPEGYSVSREKKERFSLILESASTNQTSMYLCASRYPGSNTEAFFGQGTRLTVV.

This clonotype was seen ten or more times. The chain uses TRBV7-2 and TRBJ2-1; perhaps D is TRBD1 or TRBD2 (6 bases each). The germline V and J ends were trimmed by 5 bases and 3 bases, with 14 bases remaining between them. Germline V gene sequence: CDR1 SGHTA, CDR2 FQGNSA. The CDR3 is made up of 15 amino acids. As DNA, the CDR3 is TGTGCCAGCAGCAGTCAGGGGACTCTCTACAATGAGCAGTTCTTC. Translation gives CASSSQGTLYNEQFF.

The chain couples TRBV6-2 or TRBV6-3 to TRBJ1-1, with 7 bases identical to TRBD1. The V gene's germline CDR1 is MNHEY and CDR2 SVGEGT. The CDR3 has 16 residues. The V segment lost 2 bases and the J segment 2 bases; nucleotides outside the gene matches: 8. The CDR3 spells CASSYLRRQGNTEAFF. The CDR3 DNA follows: TGTGCCAGCAGTTACCTCAGGAGACAGGGTAACACTGAAGCTTTCTTT.

This clonotype was detected ten times or more. This chain connects TRBV2 to TRBJ1-5, with D hard to call. The CDR3 is 14 residues long. CDR1 and CDR2 from the germline V gene are SNHLY and FYNNEI. Between the trimmed V and J ends, which lost 6 bases and 6 bases, there was a span of 15 bases. CDR3 nucleotide sequence: TGTGCCAGCAGGAAGGCCCCCGGGAGTCAGCCCCAGCATTTT. This gives the protein CASRKAPGSQPQHF. Variable domain in full (rest from reference TRBV2 and TRBJ1-5): EPEVTQTPSHQVTQMGQEVILRCVPISNHLYFYWYRQILGQKVEFLVSFYNNEISEKSEIFDDQFSVERPDGSNFTLKIRSTKLEDSAMYFCASRKAPGSQPQHFGDGTRLSIL.

This clonotype was recorded a few times. The chain couples TRBV4-2 to TRBJ2-1; 11 bases line up with TRBD2. The CDR3 totals 12 residues. Per germline, CDR1 LGHNA and CDR2 YNFKEQ. With 4 bases clipped from V and 10 bases from J, the junction kept 0 bases outside the gene matches. CDR3 in amino acids: CASSRTSGEQFF. The CDR3 nucleotides read TGTGCCAGCAGCCGGACTAGCGGGGAGCAGTTCTTC.

This clonotype was counted at least ten times. The J gene is TRBJ1-5, the V gene TRBV7-2; no reliable D call. This CDR3 has 13 residues. The V end was cut by 5 bases, the J end by 4 bases, with 9 bases between. CDR1 and CDR2 from the germline V gene are SGHTA and FQGNSA. This CDR3 reads CASSPDRNQPQHF. CDR3 sequence (DNA): TGTGCCAGCAGCCCGGACCGAAATCAGCCCCAGCATTTT.

A few counts support this clonotype. This chain uses TRBV5-1 with TRBJ2-3, with D unresolved. This CDR3 is 12 amino acids long. CDR1 SGHRS and CDR2 YFSETQ come from the germline V gene. Trimming took off 1 base at V and 8 bases at J, with 8 bases between the two ends. CDR3 in amino acids: CASSLSVGTQYF. The CDR3 DNA reads as TGCGCCAGCAGCTTGAGTGTCGGTACGCAGTATTTT.

This chain joins TRBV24-1 and TRBJ1-2; D is ambiguous. The CDR3 has 13 residues. Looked up from germline, CDR1 is KGHDR and CDR2 is SFDVKD. The V and J ends lost 5 bases and 8 bases respectively, with 14 bases between them. The CDR3 here is CATSAPWVVGYTF. CDR3 DNA sequence: TGTGCCACCAGTGCTCCATGGGTAGTAGGCTACACCTTC.

Ten or more counts support this clonotype. The rearrangement uses TRBV10-3 and TRBJ2-3; possible D gene TRBD1, 5 bases. The CDR3 length is 14 residues. V lost 11 bases and J lost 1, with 16 bases in between. The germline V gene encodes CDR1 ENHRY and CDR2 SYGVKD. The chain's CDR3 is CAVSIVGGTDTQYF. Here the CDR3 DNA reads TGTGCCGTTTCCATCGTAGGGGGCACAGATACGCAGTATTTT.

This chain uses TRBV7-9 with TRBJ2-7; D unclear. V lost 1 base and J lost 2, with 15 bases in between. Per germline, CDR1 SEHNR and CDR2 FQNEAQ (reference sequence). This CDR3 is built from 16 residues. The CDR3 loop reads CASSLEASRQPYEQYF. The CDR3 DNA follows: TGTGCCAGCAGCTTAGAGGCCTCACGGCAGCCCTACGAGCAGTACTTC.

This clonotype occurred many times. The chain has TRBV29-1 and TRBJ2-1; 7 positions agree with TRBD2. The CDR3 has 15 residues. Trimming at V came to 3 bases and at J to 6 bases, leaving 11 bases not matched to a gene. The germline V gene has CDR1 SQVTM and CDR2 ANQGSEA. The CDR3 spells CSVDPGSSGGNEQFF. Here the CDR3 DNA reads TGCAGCGTTGACCCGGGTTCTAGCGGCGGCAATGAGCAGTTCTTC.

J is TRBJ1-1 and V is TRBV27; D is uncertain. The CDR3 runs to 14 residues. Deletions cut 2 bases from V and 4 bases from J, with 11 bases between. From germline, CDR1 is MNHEY and CDR2 SMNVEV (reference sequence). CDR3 in amino acids: CASSLRPLITEAFF. For the CDR3, the DNA is TGTGCCAGCAGTTTAAGGCCTCTTATCACTGAAGCTTTCTTT.

This clonotype was picked up many times. J is TRBJ1-1 and V is TRBV9; D perhaps matches TRBD1 (5 bases). CDR1 and CDR2 (germline): SGDLS, YYNGEE. Trimming took 0 bases from V and 8 from J, leaving 11 bases between them. The CDR3 has 13 residues. The CDR3 protein is CASSVVQGIEAFF. The DNA for the CDR3 is TGTGCCAGCAGCGTAGTCCAGGGTATAGAAGCTTTCTTT.

A single count supports this clonotype. This chain uses TRBV6-5 with TRBJ2-1; 11 bases are a match to TRBD2. The CDR3 consists of 16 residues. Germline V CDR1 and CDR2: MNHEY, SVGAGI. Trimming at V came to 0 bases and at J to 6 bases, leaving 4 bases not matched to a gene. The CDR3 region is CASSYSLAGGINEQFF. CDR3 in DNA: TGTGCCAGCAGTTACTCCTTAGCGGGGGGGATCAATGAGCAGTTCTTC.

This clonotype has a count of ten or more. The J gene is TRBJ1-5, the V gene TRBV7-9; D unresolved. Trimming removed 5 bases at V and 1 base at J, with 12 bases between. The CDR3 consists of 15 residues. Germline lookup yields CDR1 SEHNR and CDR2 FQNEAQ (reference sequence). In DNA, the CDR3 is TGTGCCAGCAGCCCCGGAGGGATAAGCAATCAGCCCCAGCATTTT. It codes for CASSPGGISNQPQHF.

This clonotype has ten or more counts. The chain employs TRBV2 and TRBJ1-5, with D unclear. With 6 bases removed from V and 9 bases from J, the gap between germline ends came to 15 bases. CDR1 is SNHLY and CDR2 is FYNNEI in the germline V gene. The CDR3 spans 13 residues. CDR3 residues: CASRLTPSAPQHF. The CDR3 DNA reads TGTGCCAGCAGGCTGACTCCGTCGGCGCCCCAGCATTTT.

Concerning this clonotype: The junction departs from the called germline gene at one end, perhaps through a read error. This chain uses TRBV7-9 with TRBJ2-1; D ambiguous. Gene TRBJ2-5 matches the end of the DNA better, so the J call may be wrong. The germline V gene encodes CDR1 SEHNR and CDR2 FQNEAQ (reference sequence). The CDR3 sequence is 15 residues long. CDR3 residues: CAGSLAGRDQETQYF. CDR3 DNA sequence: TGTGCCGGCAGCTTAGCTGGTAGGGACCAAGAGACCCAGTACTTC.

The rearrangement links TRBV7-9 to TRBJ1-5; 9 positions match TRBD1. Germline assignment: CDR1 SEHNR and CDR2 FQNEAQ (reference sequence). This CDR3 has 17 amino acids. After removal of 4 bases from V and 4 bases from J, the junction contained 11 bases not matched to a gene. In DNA form, the CDR3 reads TGTGCCAGCAGCTCTTCGGACAGGGGAGACCCAAATCAGCCCCAGCATTTT. Its protein is CASSSSDRGDPNQPQHF.

The chain uses TRBV6-5 and TRBJ1-1; no reliable D call. Germline V CDR1 and CDR2: MNHEY, SVGAGI. This CDR3 has 13 amino acids. V was shortened by 2 bases and J by 2 bases, with 6 bases between the two germline ends. For the CDR3, the DNA is TGTGCCAGCAGTTACGGCTCAAACACTGAAGCTTTCTTT. This codes for CASSYGSNTEAFF.

This clonotype has at least ten counts. This chain links TRBV7-3 with TRBJ1-1; D is ambiguous. The germline V gene has CDR1 SGHTA and CDR2 FQGTGA. V was pared by 5 bases and J by 1 base, with 8 bases between. The CDR3 consists of 13 residues. This CDR3 is CASSTGKNTEAFF. CDR3 sequence (DNA): TGTGCCAGCAGCACGGGCAAGAACACTGAAGCTTTCTTT. The whole variable domain, remainder taken from reference TRBV7-3 and TRBJ1-1, is GAGVSQTPSNKVTEKGKYVELRCDPISGHTALYWYRQSLGQGPEFLIYFQGTGAADDSGLPNDRFFAVRPEGSVSTLKIQRTERGDSAVYLCASSTGKNTEAFFGQGTRLTVV.